The table lists the clone carrying this T cell receptor (beta chain) with many counts. Its specificity is unknown. This entry comes from a study of neurological immune-mediated disorders. The study, taken as a whole, reports: The greatest degree of TCR clonal expansion was observed in HTLV-1-associated myelopathy, with the lowest in multiple sclerosis, below that of healthy controls. Among expanded clones, no CDR3 amino acid sequences were shared across subjects, a pattern suggesting private repertoires in all groups.

The cDNA was synthesized by means of template-switch 5'RACE, which was carried out with 10-nucleotide random UMIs. TCRdb re-called the 5' RACE reads through MiXCR, storing one row per CDR3 protein. The sample includes around 13,000 distinct CDR3 sequences, 6.5% to 8% of them seen just once. Individuals who volunteered at a blood bank located in Maryland, USA, made up the group of healthy controls. Trimming left V 6 bases short and J 4 bases short, with 9 bases between. The CDR3 consists of 12 residues. The germline CDR1 and CDR2 sequences are MNHNS and SASEGT. This TCR derives from a woman in her 40s in good health. The sequencing input was CD8+ T cells from blood. The V and J genes are TRBV6-1 and TRBJ1-1; D might be TRBD1 (5 bases). The CDR3 bases are TGTGCCAGCAGGCCGGGGCGCACTGAAGCTTTCTTT. Translated: CASRPGRTEAFF.